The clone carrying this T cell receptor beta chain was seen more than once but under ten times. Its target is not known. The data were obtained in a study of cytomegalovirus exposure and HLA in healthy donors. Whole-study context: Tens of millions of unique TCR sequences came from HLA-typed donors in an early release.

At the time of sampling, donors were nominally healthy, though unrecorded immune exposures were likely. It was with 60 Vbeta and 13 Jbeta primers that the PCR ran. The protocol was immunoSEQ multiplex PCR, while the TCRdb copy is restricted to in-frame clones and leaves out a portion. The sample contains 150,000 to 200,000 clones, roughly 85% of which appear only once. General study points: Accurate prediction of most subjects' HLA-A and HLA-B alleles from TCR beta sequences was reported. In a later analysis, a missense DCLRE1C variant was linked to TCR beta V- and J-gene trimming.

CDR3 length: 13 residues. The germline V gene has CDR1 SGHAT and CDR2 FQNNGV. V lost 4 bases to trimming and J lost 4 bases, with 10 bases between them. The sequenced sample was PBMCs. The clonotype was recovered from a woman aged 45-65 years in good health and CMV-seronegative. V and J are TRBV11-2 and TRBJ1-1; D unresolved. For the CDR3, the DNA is TGTGCCAGCAGCTACCGGGGAGGCACTGAAGCTTTCTTT. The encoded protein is CASSYRGGTEAFF. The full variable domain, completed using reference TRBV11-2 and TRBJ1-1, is EAGVAQSPRYKIIEKRQSVAFWCNPISGHATLYWYQQILGQGPKLLIQFQNNGVVDDSQLPKDRFSAERLKGVDSTLKIQPAKLEDSAVYLCASSYRGGTEAFFGQGTRLTVV.